The 27 T cell receptor beta chains below were found in one sample sequenced in a study of cytomegalovirus exposure and HLA in healthy donors. 60 Vbeta and 13 Jbeta primers were used in PCR. The data were produced by immunoSEQ multiplex PCR, yet TCRdb's version contains in-frame clones alone and is incomplete. The profile covers about 190,000 clones, with about 87% appearing a single time and 1% to 1.5% taken by the ten largest. The specimen was PBMCs. Every receptor here comes from a man aged 30 to 45 in good health and CMV-seronegative.

The chain carries TRBV27 and TRBJ2-7; TRBD2 agrees at 9 bases. Germline loops: CDR1 MNHEY, CDR2 SMNVEV (reference sequence). This CDR3 has 14 amino acids. The V gene end was trimmed by 6 bases and the J gene end by 3 bases; junction bases not matched to a gene: 6. In nucleotides, the CDR3 is TGTGCCAGCAGATTGACTAGCGGAGGCTACGAGCAGTACTTC. It yields the protein CASRLTSGGYEQYF.

This chain connects TRBV4-3 to TRBJ1-3; D possibly corresponds to TRBD1 (5 bases). CDR1 is LGHNA and CDR2 is YSLEER in the germline V gene. V was trimmed by 4 bases and J by 2 bases, leaving 12 bases between them. The CDR3 length is 15 residues. This chain's CDR3 is CASSPDQGAGNTIYF. CDR3 DNA sequence: TGCGCCAGCAGCCCCGATCAGGGTGCTGGAAACACCATATATTTT.

This chain joins TRBV6-7 and TRBJ1-6; D is perhaps TRBD1 (6 bases). TRBV6-7 is annotated as an ORF whose role is uncertain. This CDR3 is built from 17 residues. Trimming left V 2 bases short and J 7 bases short, with 18 bases between. This CDR3 reads CASSYRTNRVRNSPLHF. CDR3 DNA sequence: TGTGCCAGCAGTTACCGAACTAACAGGGTCCGAAATTCACCCCTCCACTTT.

This clone occurred a few times. The chain is built from TRBV6-5 and TRBJ2-2; the D is unclear. Germline V gene sequence: CDR1 MNHEY, CDR2 SVGAGI. The CDR3 runs to 15 residues. Trimming stripped 2 bases from V and 5 bases from J, with 12 bases between. CDR3 sequence: CASSYNGIRTGELFF. In DNA form, the CDR3 reads TGTGCCAGCAGTTACAACGGTATCAGGACCGGGGAGCTGTTTTTT.

The gene calls are TRBV5-8 and TRBJ2-5; D perhaps matches TRBD1 (5 bases). The V and J ends lost 0 bases and 2 bases respectively, with 14 bases between them. Germline CDR1 reads SGHTS; CDR2 reads YDEGEE. This CDR3 region has 16 residues. CDR3 region: CASSLEETDAQETQYF. The CDR3 DNA reads TGTGCCAGCAGCTTGGAAGAGACAGACGCTCAAGAGACCCAGTACTTC.

V usage is TRBV5-6 and J usage is TRBJ1-5; 7 bases align to TRBD1. Germline values: CDR1 SGHDT, CDR2 YYEEEE. V lost 2 bases to trimming and J lost 6 bases; unmatched junction nucleotides: 5. CDR3 length: 14 residues. The CDR3 is CASSLGPGGQPQHF. CDR3 sequence (DNA): TGTGCCAGCAGCTTAGGACCAGGGGGTCAGCCCCAGCATTTT.

This chain links TRBV29-1 with TRBJ2-7; TRBD1 aligns across 9 bases. With 3 bases clipped from V and 2 bases from J, the junction kept 8 bases outside the gene matches. CDR3 length equals 15 residues. CDR1 is SQVTM and CDR2 is ANQGSEA in the germline V gene. CDR3 loop: CSVEGQGISPYEQYF. CDR3 coding DNA: TGCAGCGTTGAGGGACAGGGTATCTCGCCCTACGAGCAGTACTTC.

A single count supports this clone. The chain uses TRBV28 and TRBJ1-4; D remains ambiguous. This CDR3 comprises 12 residues. Deletions cut 8 bases from V and 8 bases from J, with 12 bases between. Looked up from germline, CDR1 is MDHEN and CDR2 is SYDVKM. The CDR3 spells CASGALWEKLFF. CDR3 DNA sequence: TGTGCCAGCGGAGCTTTGTGGGAAAAACTGTTTTTT.

The chain has TRBV5-5 and TRBJ1-2; 11 bases match TRBD1. Losses at the gene ends were 4 bases for V and 7 bases for J; bases not matched to a gene: 9. The CDR3 totals 15 residues. CDR1 is SGHKS and CDR2 is YYEKEE in the germline V gene (reference sequence). The DNA of the CDR3 is TGTGCCAGCAGCCGATGGACAGGGGGCAATGGTGGCTACACCTTC. It specifies CASSRWTGGNGGYTF.

This clone was picked up one time. The V and J genes are TRBV18 and TRBJ2-3; D unclear. The V and J ends lost 0 bases and 9 bases respectively, with 13 bases between them. The CDR3 loop spans 14 amino acids. Germline assignment: CDR1 KGHSH and CDR2 LQKENI. The CDR3 loop reads CASSPPGTSLTQYF. Written as DNA, the CDR3 is TGTGCCAGCTCACCACCGGGCACGTCCCTCACGCAGTATTTT.

This rearrangement joins TRBV11-2 to TRBJ1-1; D remains unclear. This CDR3 contains 13 residues. CDR1 is SGHAT and CDR2 is FQNNGV in the germline V gene. V was trimmed by 0 bases and J by 5 bases, leaving 7 bases between them. CDR3 region: CASSLDRTTEAFF. In DNA, the CDR3 is TGTGCCAGCAGCTTAGATAGAACGACTGAAGCTTTCTTT.

This clone was recorded a few times. CDR3 in amino acids: CASSESRKGRSYNEQFF. The CDR3 DNA reads TGTGCCAGCAGTGAATCACGCAAAGGGAGATCCTACAATGAGCAGTTCTTC. V and J are TRBV2 and TRBJ2-1; D is perhaps TRBD2 (5 bases). Germline CDR1 SNHLY, CDR2 FYNNEI. V was pared by 2 bases and J by 1 base, with 15 bases between. There are 17 residues in the CDR3.

With regard to this clone: A junction boundary mismatches the germline segment, possibly from a read error. V is TRBV19 and J is TRBJ2-6, with a possible D match to TRBD1 (5 bases). This CDR3 is 15 amino acids long. The germline V gene has CDR1 LNHDA and CDR2 SQIVND (reference sequence). The DNA for the CDR3 is TGTGCCAGTAGTATAGTGGTCTCTGGGGCCAACGGCCTGACTTTC. This codes for CASSIVVSGANGLTF.

V is TRBV27 and J is TRBJ2-7; 7 bases line up with TRBD2. V was pared by 6 bases and J by 7 bases, with 6 bases of the junction left unmatched. Germline loops: CDR1 MNHEY, CDR2 SMNVEV (reference sequence). The CDR3 is made up of 12 amino acids. CDR3 nucleotides: TGTGCCAGCAGGACTAGCTTGAGGGAGCAGTACTTC. Its translation is CASRTSLREQYF.

V usage is TRBV11-2 and J usage is TRBJ2-7; the D is unclear. Germline CDR1 reads SGHAT; CDR2 reads FQNNGV. This CDR3 is 13 amino acids long. Trimming took 1 base from V and 3 from J, leaving 7 bases between them. DNA of the CDR3: TGTGCCAGCAGCTTAGTTCTTAACTACGAGCAGTACTTC. It codes for CASSLVLNYEQYF. Full variable domain (rest looked up from reference TRBV11-2 and TRBJ2-7): EAGVAQSPRYKIIEKRQSVAFWCNPISGHATLYWYQQILGQGPKLLIQFQNNGVVDDSQLPKDRFSAERLKGVDSTLKIQPAKLEDSAVYLCASSLVLNYEQYFGPGTRLTVT.

The genes are TRBV28 and TRBJ1-3, with unresolved D. The V end was cut by 7 bases, the J end by 0 bases, with 13 bases between. CDR1 is MDHEN, CDR2 SYDVKM, per germline. The CDR3 has 15 residues. CDR3 nucleotides: TGTGCCAGCACCGCGGACTCCATCTCTGGAAACACCATATATTTT. Its translation is CASTADSISGNTIYF.

The chain uses TRBV18 and TRBJ2-2; TRBD1 agrees at 10 bases. The V gene's germline CDR1 is KGHSH and CDR2 LQKENI. The CDR3 is 15 amino acids. V was pared by 3 bases and J by 3 bases, with 1 base of the junction left unmatched. Here the CDR3 reads CASSPDRGDTGELFF. CDR3 DNA sequence: TGTGCCAGCTCACCGGACAGGGGGGACACCGGGGAGCTGTTTTTT.

This rearrangement joins TRBV4-3 to TRBJ1-2; possibly TRBD1 for D (5 bases). This CDR3 is built from 15 residues. Trimming shortened V by 0 bases and J by 2 bases, and 10 bases separated the two germline ends. Per germline, CDR1 LGHNA and CDR2 YSLEER. CDR3 bases: TGCGCCAGCAGCCAAGACTCGGGGGGGAACTATGGCTACACCTTC. This encodes CASSQDSGGNYGYTF.

The chain employs TRBV10-3 and TRBJ2-7, with D perhaps matching TRBD1 (6 bases). This CDR3 region has 12 residues. CDR1 and CDR2 (germline): ENHRY, SYGVKD. Trimming took off 6 bases at V and 3 bases at J, with 9 bases between the two ends. The CDR3 nucleotides read TGTGCCATCAGCGTAGGGGGCTACGAGCAGTACTTC. Its translation is CAISVGGYEQYF.

The chain links TRBV25-1 to TRBJ2-1; D possibly corresponds to TRBD2 (7 bases). V was trimmed by 5 bases and J by 9 bases, leaving 14 bases between them. The CDR3 runs 13 residues. From germline, CDR1 is MGHDK and CDR2 SYGVNS. The CDR3 DNA is TGTGCCAGCAGTCAAGGGGGACTATTTGAGCAGTTCTTC. Its protein product is CASSQGGLFEQFF.

The V call is TRBV4-1, the J call TRBJ2-7; no definite D call. V lost 1 base and J lost 2, with 12 bases in between. This CDR3 has 15 amino acids. Germline assignment: CDR1 MGHRA and CDR2 YSYEKL. The CDR3 coding sequence is TGCGCCAGCAGCCAAGCGTCGGCAGGAACCTACGAGCAGTACTTC. Encoded protein: CASSQASAGTYEQYF.

V is TRBV5-1 and J is TRBJ2-7; D is possibly TRBD1 (6 bases). V was cut by 2 bases and J by 3 bases, with 18 bases left in between. The CDR3 contains 16 residues. In germline, CDR1 is SGHRS, CDR2 YFSETQ. The CDR3 DNA reads as TGCGCCAGCAGCTTAGCCGGAAGGACAGAAAGCTACGAGCAGTACTTC. Its translation: CASSLAGRTESYEQYF.

The genes are TRBV5-1 and TRBJ2-7; tentatively, D is TRBD1 (6 bases). The germline gives CDR1 SGHRS, CDR2 YFSETQ. With 4 bases removed from V and 2 bases from J, the gap between germline ends came to 10 bases. The CDR3 runs 13 residues. CDR3 sequence (DNA): TGCGCCAGCAGCCCAGGGGAGACCTACGAGCAGTACTTC. It is translated as CASSPGETYEQYF.

This sequence joins TRBV7-2 and TRBJ2-3, with D hard to call. The CDR3 has 14 amino acids. V lost 3 bases and J 6 bases, leaving 13 bases between the germline ends. CDR1 is SGHTA, CDR2 FQGNSA, per germline. CDR3 sequence: CASSFSRRVDTQYF. CDR3 coding DNA: TGTGCCAGCAGCTTTTCTAGAAGAGTGGATACGCAGTATTTT.

The chain joins TRBV7-9 to TRBJ1-1; tentative D call: TRBD1 (6 bases). Germline values: CDR1 SEHNR, CDR2 FQNEAQ (reference sequence). The CDR3 has 12 amino acids. V was shortened by 4 bases and J by 8 bases, with 11 bases between the two germline ends. This CDR3 is CASSSFDREAFF. The CDR3 coding sequence is TGTGCCAGCAGCTCGTTCGACAGGGAAGCTTTCTTT. The whole variable domain, filled in from reference TRBV7-9 and TRBJ1-1, reads DTGVSQNPRHKITKRGQNVTFRCDPISEHNRLYWYRQTLGQGPEFLTYFQNEAQLEKSRLLSDRFSAERPKGSFSTLEIQRTEQGDSAMYLCASSSFDREAFFGQGTRLTVV.

The chain combines TRBV5-4 with TRBJ2-5; 8 bases line up with TRBD1. This CDR3 spans 13 amino acids. Germline CDR1 and CDR2: SGHNT and YYREEE (reference sequence). Unmatched junction bases numbered 5, after V lost 5 bases and J lost 5 bases. The CDR3 region is CASRLRGRETQYF. In DNA form, the CDR3 reads TGTGCCAGCAGACTCAGGGGGCGGGAGACCCAGTACTTC.

The chain uses TRBV28 and TRBJ2-5, with D tentatively TRBD1 (6 bases). The CDR3 contains 14 residues. The germline V gene encodes CDR1 MDHEN and CDR2 SYDVKM. Trimming pared 9 bases from V and 2 bases from J, leaving 16 bases between. For the CDR3, the DNA is TGTGCCAGTGCCCAACCGGGACAACAAGAGACCCAGTACTTC. It encodes CASAQPGQQETQYF.